The T cell receptor beta chain under discussion was sequenced for a study of cytomegalovirus exposure and HLA in healthy donors. This CDR3 region has 14 residues. Germline V lookup: CDR1 LNHDA, CDR2 SQIVND (reference sequence). Trimming took 6 bases from V and 7 from J, leaving 16 bases between them. The PCR used 60 Vbeta and 13 Jbeta primers. Measured with immunoSEQ multiplex PCR; TCRdb has only the in-frame clones, and not every one. The sample has some 270,000 clones; around nine tenths are singletons. The J gene is TRBJ2-4, the V gene TRBV19; D not certain. This sequence was found in a girl aged 2 to 10 in good health and CMV-seronegative. What was sequenced was PBMCs. CDR3 DNA sequence: TGTGCCAGTAGAGTTCGGCCTACCGGGAACATTCAGTACTTC. It codes for CASRVRPTGNIQYF.